The 10 T cell receptor beta chains listed next were all sequenced from one sample in a study of blood T cell repertoires in COVID-19. The protocol was immunoSEQ multiplex PCR, while the TCRdb copy is restricted to in-frame clones and leaves out a portion. The sample lists some 62,000 clones; more than 60% were seen once. Sequencing was carried out using peripheral blood. All receptors derive from a human donor in a cohort sampled during active COVID-19.

The chain couples TRBV19 to TRBJ2-7, with 7 bases matching TRBD1. Germline values: CDR1 LNHDA, CDR2 SQIVND (reference sequence). This CDR3 has 14 residues. V lost 5 bases, J lost 3 bases, and 7 bases stayed unmatched. DNA for the CDR3: TGTGCCAGTAGTTTGAGGGGGCCCGGCTACGAGCAGTACTTC. It translates to CASSLRGPGYEQYF.

This sequence joins TRBV5-1 and TRBJ2-3; D might be TRBD1 (6 bases). Per germline, CDR1 SGHRS and CDR2 YFSETQ. The CDR3 has 15 amino acids. Between the trimmed V and J ends, which lost 4 bases and 1 base, there was a span of 13 bases. The chain's CDR3 is CASSPVTGGTDTQYF. As DNA, the CDR3 is TGCGCCAGCAGCCCTGTGACAGGTGGCACAGATACGCAGTATTTT.

V is TRBV20-1 and J is TRBJ2-7; 12 bases align to TRBD1. The CDR3 has 14 amino acids. The ends lost 3 bases at V and 7 bases at J; junction bases unmatched: 7. Germline CDR1 reads DFQATT; CDR2 reads SNEGSKA (reference sequence). Written as DNA, the CDR3 is TGCAGTGCTAGTGCGGGACAGGGGGCGCGAGAGCAGTACTTC. Its protein product is CSASAGQGAREQYF.

This clone was observed many times. The rearrangement joins TRBV6-6 to TRBJ1-2, with 9 bases lining up with TRBD1. The V gene's germline CDR1 is MNHNY and CDR2 SVGAGI (reference sequence). CDR3 length: 14 residues. J lost 6 bases, V lost 2 bases, and 4 bases had no gene match. CDR3 coding DNA: TGTGCCAGCAGTTACCCCACAGGGGGCAATGGCTACACCTTC. Translating it yields CASSYPTGGNGYTF.

The chain carries TRBV27 and TRBJ2-7, with D hard to call. The CDR3 extends over 8 amino acids. With 9 bases removed from V and 6 bases from J, the gap between germline ends came to 3 bases. Germline V lookup: CDR1 MNHEY, CDR2 SMNVEV (reference sequence). CDR3 residues: CARAEQYF. In nucleotides, the CDR3 is TGTGCCAGGGCCGAGCAGTACTTC.

This clone appeared a single time. The chain combines TRBV11-2 with TRBJ1-2, with 10 bases aligning to TRBD1. J gave up 5 bases and V 4 bases, and 7 bases lay outside the gene matches. Germline lookup yields CDR1 SGHAT and CDR2 FQNNGV. The CDR3 spans 15 residues. CDR3 DNA: TGTGCCAGCAGCTCAGACAGGGGGCGGGGGTATGGCTACACCTTC. This sequence encodes CASSSDRGRGYGYTF.

This chain joins TRBV19 and TRBJ1-3; TRBD1 aligns across 7 bases. Germline assignment: CDR1 LNHDA and CDR2 SQIVND (reference sequence). The CDR3 totals 15 residues. J was trimmed by 4 bases and V by 3 bases; bases with no gene match: 6. The CDR3 DNA follows: TGTGCCAGTAGTATGGAGGGGGCGCCGGGAAACACCATATATTTT. Its protein is CASSMEGAPGNTIYF.

The chain is built from TRBV28 and TRBJ2-1; the match to TRBD2 covers 12 bases. The CDR3 loop spans 20 amino acids. From germline, CDR1 is MDHEN and CDR2 SYDVKM. J gave up 0 bases and V 7 bases, and 16 bases lay outside the gene matches. The CDR3 loop is CASMPLLAGGIVSSYNEQFF. The CDR3 nucleotides are TGTGCCAGCATGCCCCTACTAGCGGGGGGAATCGTGAGCTCCTACAATGAGCAGTTCTTC. The entire variable domain, with the rest obtained from reference TRBV28 and TRBJ2-1, is as follows: DVKVTQSSRYLVKRTGEKVFLECVQDMDHENMFWYRQDPGLGLRLIYFSYDVKMKEKGDIPEGYSVSREKKERFSLILESASTNQTSMYLCASMPLLAGGIVSSYNEQFFGPGTRLTVL.

The CDR3 here is CASSGGLAGGNEQFF. The CDR3 nucleotides are TGTGCCAGCAGCGGAGGACTAGCGGGGGGCAATGAGCAGTTCTTC. This chain connects TRBV5-6 to TRBJ2-1; TRBD2 matches at 14 bases. V shed 4 bases, J shed 6 bases, and the junction held 3 bases outside the gene matches. CDR1 and CDR2 from the germline V gene are SGHDT and YYEEEE. This CDR3 is 15 amino acids long.

Points on this clone: Other DNA sequences within the sample encode an identical CDR3. This rearrangement joins TRBV19 to TRBJ2-6; 8 nucleotides line up with TRBD1. Per the germline V gene, CDR1 is LNHDA and CDR2 is SQIVND (reference sequence). There are 16 residues in the CDR3. J lost 0 bases, V lost 5 bases, and 3 bases had no gene match. CDR3 residues: CASSPDRDSGANVLTF. DNA for the CDR3: TGTGCCAGTAGTCCGGACAGGGACTCTGGGGCCAACGTCCTGACTTTC.